The 32 T cell receptor beta chains below come from one sample, sequenced in a study of T-cell reconstitution after alpha-beta-depleted transplantation in children. A library of TCRbeta sequences, prepared with unique molecular identifiers, was generated. TCRdb called the PCR reads again in MiXCR, with one record for every CDR3 protein. In the table there are some 520,000 distinct CDR3 sequences, about 30% of which are singletons. The source was PBMCs from the stem cell graft donor, collected from the stem cell graft. These receptor sequences come from a human donor who donated a stem cell graft to a child with aplastic anemia.

This clonotype was counted a single time. V is TRBV7-2 and J is TRBJ2-2; TRBD1 or TRBD2 may be the D gene (6 bases each). Trimming stripped 0 bases from V and 7 bases from J, with 15 bases between. Germline V gene lookup returns CDR1 SGHTA and CDR2 FQGNSA. This CDR3 comprises 16 residues. The CDR3 bases are TGTGCCAGCAGCTTAGCGCACGGGGGCGTTGGCGGGGAGCTGTTTTTT. Its translation is CASSLAHGGVGGELFF.

The chain couples TRBV2 to TRBJ1-4; 7 bases are a match to TRBD1. The J segment lost 8 bases and the V segment lost 5 bases, leaving 11 bases of the junction unmatched. The germline V gene has CDR1 SNHLY and CDR2 FYNNEI. The CDR3 is 15 residues long. The CDR3 region is CASSRDRVKEEKLFF. Here the CDR3 DNA reads TGTGCCAGCAGTCGAGACAGGGTGAAAGAAGAAAAACTGTTTTTT. The complete variable domain, with remaining parts taken from reference TRBV2 and TRBJ1-4, reads EPEVTQTPSHQVTQMGQEVILRCVPISNHLYFYWYRQILGQKVEFLVSFYNNEISEKSEIFDDQFSVERPDGSNFTLKIRSTKLEDSAMYFCASSRDRVKEEKLFFGSGTQLSVL.

The gene calls are TRBV6-5 and TRBJ2-3; tentatively, D is TRBD2 (6 bases). V was clipped by 2 bases and J by 5 bases, with 14 bases between them. This CDR3 spans 15 amino acids. CDR1 is MNHEY and CDR2 is SVGAGI in the germline V gene. In nucleotides, the CDR3 is TGTGCCAGCAGTTACCAGGGACTTTGGGGAGATACGCAGTATTTT. This gives the protein CASSYQGLWGDTQYF.

The J gene is TRBJ1-2, the V gene TRBV3-1, with a weak D call TRBD1 (6 bases). The ends were cut back, 4 bases at V and 1 base at J, with 10 bases in the middle. CDR1 and CDR2 (germline): LGHDT, YNNKEL (reference sequence). The CDR3 runs to 14 residues. The CDR3 sequence is CASSRDISNYGYTF. Here the CDR3 DNA reads TGTGCCAGCAGCCGGGACATTAGTAACTATGGCTACACCTTC.

This chain links TRBV10-3 with TRBJ2-5, with 8 bases matching TRBD2. CDR1 ENHRY and CDR2 SYGVKD come from the germline V gene. CDR3 length equals 12 residues. V trimming: 6 bases; J trimming: 3 bases; junction bases outside the gene matches: 0. The chain's CDR3 is CAIRAGEETQYF. DNA for the CDR3: TGTGCCATCAGAGCGGGAGAAGAGACCCAGTACTTC.

The chain carries TRBV20-1 and TRBJ1-5; no definite D call. Germline V CDR1 and CDR2: DFQATT, SNEGSKA (reference sequence). CDR3 length: 14 residues. The germline V and J ends were trimmed by 3 bases and 7 bases, with 16 bases remaining between them. CDR3 nucleotide sequence: TGCAGTGCTAGGGACGCCAGGTCCCAGCAGCCCCAGCATTTT. Translating gives CSARDARSQQPQHF.

This clonotype was found a few times. The rearrangement links TRBV7-2 to TRBJ2-2, with D perhaps matching TRBD1 (6 bases). The CDR3 is 17 residues long. Germline CDR1 is SGHTA and CDR2 is FQGNSA. Trimming took 7 bases from V and 5 from J, leaving 23 bases between them. For the CDR3, the DNA is TGTGCCAGCACACAACGTAGGGGGAGCAGACCAACCGGGGAGCTGTTTTTT. Its protein is CASTQRRGSRPTGELFF.

This clonotype was detected a few times. V is TRBV28 and J is TRBJ2-1; 12 bases match TRBD2. The CDR3 sequence is 16 residues long. The V and J ends lost 2 bases and 6 bases, in that order; junction bases with no gene match: 5. Germline values: CDR1 MDHEN, CDR2 SYDVKM. The CDR3 is CASSLLAGGPRNEQFF. Here the CDR3 DNA reads TGTGCCAGCAGTTTACTAGCGGGAGGGCCTCGCAATGAGCAGTTCTTC.

This clonotype was counted a single time. The J gene is TRBJ2-5, the V gene TRBV7-9; 7 bases fit TRBD2. This CDR3 has 14 residues. The germline CDR1 and CDR2 sequences are SEHNR and FQNEAQ (reference sequence). V was clipped by 5 bases and J by 5 bases; unmatched bases: 8. The CDR3 region is CASSLPGGAETQYF. As DNA, the CDR3 is TGTGCCAGCAGCCTCCCGGGAGGCGCGGAGACCCAGTACTTC.

The chain carries TRBV20-1 and TRBJ2-3; 11 nucleotides match TRBD2. Looked up from germline, CDR1 is DFQATT and CDR2 is SNEGSKA (reference sequence). V gave up 6 bases and J gave up 4 bases; unmatched junction bases: 3. This CDR3 is 13 amino acids long. The CDR3, as DNA: TGCAGTGCACTGACTAGCGGGGCAGATACGCAGTATTTT. Protein product: CSALTSGADTQYF.

This chain links TRBV21-1 with TRBJ1-2; TRBD1, as called in the table, went unchecked against the DNA. TRBV21-1 is recorded as a pseudogene. There are 15 residues in the CDR3. The CDR3 protein is CASSKKTGDGYGYTF. The CDR3 DNA is TGTGCCAGCAGCAAAAAGACAGGGGACGGCTATGGCTACACCTTC.

V and J are TRBV20-1 and TRBJ1-5; 8 bases align to TRBD1. CDR3 length equals 14 residues. The V gene end was trimmed by 1 base and the J gene end by 9 bases; junction bases not matched to a gene: 8. Germline CDR1 is DFQATT and CDR2 is SNEGSKA (reference sequence). CDR3 in amino acids: CSARGTGRHGPQHF. The CDR3 DNA is TGCAGTGCTAGAGGGACAGGGCGCCATGGGCCCCAGCATTTT.

With regard to this clonotype: The germline gene is not matched at one end of the junction; a read error may be the cause. V usage is TRBV5-1 and J usage is TRBJ1-5, with 9 bases that match TRBD1. CDR3 length equals 15 residues. Germline CDR1 reads SGHRS; CDR2 reads YFSETQ. The CDR3 loop is CANSLGTGSNQPQHF. In DNA form, the CDR3 reads TGCGCCAACAGCCTCGGGACAGGGAGCAATCAGCCCCAGCATTTT.

The chain is built from TRBV21-1 and TRBJ2-5; the listed D gene, TRBD1, was not tested against the DNA. TRBV21-1 is given as a pseudogene. This CDR3 spans 17 amino acids. CDR3 bases: TGTGCCAGCAGCTCTTCCAACCGGGACAGGGGGCGGGAGACCCAGTACTTC. Protein: CASSSSNRDRGRETQYF.

This clonotype came up a few times. The rearrangement links TRBV5-1 to TRBJ2-7; D perhaps matches TRBD1 (5 bases). In germline, CDR1 is SGHRS, CDR2 YFSETQ. V lost 4 bases to trimming and J lost 0 bases, with 20 bases between them. The CDR3 is made up of 17 amino acids. The CDR3 reads CASSRPLRQGDSYEQYV. As DNA, the CDR3 is TGCGCCAGCAGCCGACCACTGAGGCAAGGGGACTCCTACGAGCAGTACGTC.

The gene calls are TRBV23-1 and TRBJ2-7, with D possibly being TRBD1 or TRBD2 (5 bases each). TRBV23-1 is labeled an ORF, and its function is uncertain. This CDR3 has 15 residues. V dropped 4 bases and J dropped 0 bases, with 13 bases sitting between them. The CDR3 loop is CASSPRDGSSYEQYF. DNA for the CDR3: TGCGCCAGCAGTCCCCGGGACGGAAGCTCCTACGAGCAGTACTTC.

The V call is TRBV6-2 or TRBV6-3, the J call TRBJ2-7; TRBD2 aligns across 16 bases. The germline gives CDR1 MNHEY, CDR2 SVGEGT. The CDR3 has 18 residues. The trim removed 4 bases at V and 0 bases at J, leaving 6 bases unmatched. CDR3 bases: TGTGCCAGCAGTTCGGGACTAGCGGGAGGGCCGGCCTCCTACGAGCAGTACGTC. It is translated as CASSSGLAGGPASYEQYV.

The rearrangement joins TRBV7-6 to TRBJ2-2, with 9 positions matching TRBD2. The CDR3 runs to 17 residues. Germline CDR1 reads SGHVS; CDR2 reads FNYEAQ. J lost 1 base, V lost 1 base, and 4 bases had no gene match. The CDR3 DNA reads as TGTGCCAGCAGCTTAGTAGCAGCGGGAGGGAACACCGGGGAGCTGTTTTTT. This codes for CASSLVAAGGNTGELFF.

This clonotype has only a few counts. The chain has TRBV25-1 and TRBJ2-7; no clear D gene. Trimming removed 4 bases from V and 2 bases from J, with 12 bases in between. The CDR3 spans 14 residues. Germline CDR1 reads MGHDK; CDR2 reads SYGVNS. The CDR3 nucleotides are TGTGCCAGCAGTGGGTGGACGGAGACCTACGAGCAGTACTTC. Residues: CASSGWTETYEQYF.

This clonotype was seen only a few times. The chain recombines TRBV20-1 with TRBJ1-2, with D maybe TRBD1 (5 bases). Per the germline V gene, CDR1 is DFQATT and CDR2 is SNEGSKA (reference sequence). Trimming removed 0 bases at V and 4 bases at J, with 12 bases between. This CDR3 contains 14 residues. The CDR3 nucleotides are TGCAGTGCTAGAGATGAGGGGCCTAGCTATGGCTACACCTTC. It codes for CSARDEGPSYGYTF.

This clonotype turned up a few times. The chain is built from TRBV29-1 and TRBJ1-5; D possibly corresponds to TRBD1 (5 bases). Trimming left V 4 bases short and J 9 bases short, with 13 bases between. This CDR3 spans 12 amino acids. Germline values: CDR1 SQVTM, CDR2 ANQGSEA. CDR3 sequence reads: CSVGWGSGPQHF. Here the CDR3 DNA reads TGCAGCGTTGGTTGGGGGTCAGGGCCCCAGCATTTT.

This rearrangement joins TRBV12-3 or TRBV12-4 to TRBJ1-1, with 7 bases matching TRBD1. Losses at the gene ends were 5 bases for V and 4 bases for J; bases not matched to a gene: 13. The CDR3 loop spans 16 amino acids. The CDR3 DNA follows: TGTGCCAGCAGTAGAACCCCGACAGGGAGGGGCACTGAAGCTTTCTTT. Its translation is CASSRTPTGRGTEAFF.

The J gene is TRBJ1-1, the V gene TRBV29-1, with TRBD1 matching 9 bases. The CDR3 extends over 15 amino acids. J gave up 4 bases and V 8 bases, and 14 bases lay outside the gene matches. The germline V gene has CDR1 SQVTM and CDR2 ANQGSEA. The CDR3 region is CSSTWTGALGTEAFF. In nucleotides, the CDR3 is TGCAGCTCGACGTGGACAGGGGCGCTGGGCACTGAAGCTTTCTTT.

This clonotype showed up just a few times. V usage is TRBV12-3 or TRBV12-4 and J usage is TRBJ2-3; D uncertain. This CDR3 spans 16 amino acids. The ends were cut back, 8 bases at V and 1 base at J, with 19 bases in the middle. The CDR3 protein is CASGPYSFAGTDTQYF. DNA for the CDR3: TGTGCCAGCGGCCCATACTCGTTCGCTGGCACAGATACGCAGTATTTT.

This clonotype was detected a few times. This sequence joins TRBV30 and TRBJ1-4; maybe TRBD1 (5 bases). CDR3 size: 13 residues. From germline, CDR1 is GTSNPN and CDR2 SVGIG (reference sequence). The V end lost 2 bases, the J end lost 9 bases, and 13 bases lay between the germline ends. DNA of the CDR3: TGTGCCTGGAGTTTCCGGGACCGACAAAAACTGTTTTTT. Amino acids: CAWSFRDRQKLFF.

The CDR3 DNA reads as TGTGCCACCAAGCGGACGGCGGATCAGCCCCAGCATTTT. This sequence encodes CATKRTADQPQHF. This rearrangement joins TRBV15 to TRBJ1-5; D unresolved. The ends were cut back, 7 bases at V and 5 bases at J, with 12 bases in the middle. The CDR3 is made up of 13 amino acids. The germline gives CDR1 LNHNV, CDR2 YYDKDF (reference sequence).

Ten or more counts support this clonotype. The rearrangement links TRBV6-4 to TRBJ2-1, with 10 bases matching TRBD2. Germline trimming cut 4 bases from V and 3 bases from J; bases unmatched to any gene: 3. The V gene's germline CDR1 is MRHNA and CDR2 SNTAGT. The CDR3 extends over 15 amino acids. The CDR3 loop reads CASSVASGGYNEQFF. CDR3 in DNA: TGTGCCAGCAGTGTGGCTAGCGGGGGCTACAATGAGCAGTTCTTC.

This chain uses TRBV10-3 with TRBJ2-7; 12 bases agree with TRBD1. In germline, CDR1 is ENHRY, CDR2 SYGVKD. With V trimmed by 1 base and J by 6 bases, 4 bases remained unmatched. This CDR3 region has 15 residues. Here the CDR3 reads CAISEFGTGGAEQYF. CDR3 DNA: TGTGCCATCAGTGAGTTTGGGACAGGGGGCGCCGAGCAGTACTTC.

The chain carries TRBV28 and TRBJ2-3, with TRBD2 as a possible D gene (6 bases). From germline, CDR1 is MDHEN and CDR2 SYDVKM. This CDR3 spans 14 amino acids. V was cut by 7 bases and J by 7 bases, with 18 bases left in between. The CDR3 DNA sequence: TGTGCCAGCACGTCGTATGGGAGGAGAAATACGCAGTATTTT. Its protein is CASTSYGRRNTQYF.

The chain is built from TRBV27 and TRBJ2-1, with TRBD2 matching 9 bases. V lost 3 bases, J lost 6 bases, and 9 bases stayed unmatched. Germline assignment: CDR1 MNHEY and CDR2 SMNVEV (reference sequence). The CDR3 sequence is 16 residues long. CDR3 in amino acids: CASSFSLAGLRNEQFF. The CDR3 DNA sequence: TGTGCCAGCAGTTTCTCTCTAGCGGGGTTACGCAATGAGCAGTTCTTC.

This sequence joins TRBV12-3 or TRBV12-4 and TRBJ2-5, with TRBD2 identical over 7 bases. The CDR3 consists of 15 residues. Unmatched junction bases numbered 8, after V lost 6 bases and J lost 1 base. DNA for the CDR3: TGTGCCAGCAGCCCCCCGACTAGCAGCCAAGAGACCCAGTACTTC. It specifies CASSPPTSSQETQYF.

Remarks on this clonotype: The junction differs from germline at one of its ends, possibly a read error. V usage is TRBV7-9 and J usage is TRBJ1-3, with 8 bases aligning to TRBD1. The germline gives CDR1 SEHNR, CDR2 FQNEAQ (reference sequence). The CDR3 runs 17 residues. The CDR3 bases are TGTGCCAGCGGCTTGAGCCCGGGACAGGAATCTGGAAACACCATATATTTT. This sequence encodes CASGLSPGQESGNTIYF.